This T cell receptor beta chain was sequenced during a study of identifying expanded T cells in peripheral blood. The CDR3 is made up of 16 amino acids. Germline-derived CDR1 and CDR2 are MNHEY and SVGAGI. V was shortened by 0 bases and J by 1 base, with 13 bases between the two germline ends. Sequenced by immunoSEQ multiplex PCR; TCRdb stores in-frame clones only, minus some. The table lists 90,000 to 100,000 clones, 88% of them singletons. This clone was found once. The chain carries TRBV6-5 and TRBJ2-7, with D possibly called TRBD1 or TRBD2 (5 bases each). The receptor was isolated from a person between 18 and 75 years old in good health. What was sequenced was blood. The CDR3 protein is CASSYSEPGPSYEQYF. In DNA form, the CDR3 reads TGTGCCAGCAGTTACTCGGAACCGGGACCTTCCTACGAGCAGTACTTC.